These 9 T cell receptor beta chains originate from one sample sequenced in a study of graft-versus-host responses after intestinal transplantation (dated by TCRdb to the early 2020s). Libraries were prepared through the immunoSEQ multiplex PCR assay. TCRdb limited this immuneACCESS table to in-frame rearrangements with V and J called. A share of clones is missing; checked studies link under half to unresolved V genes, and the rest is unexplained. This sample comprises approximately 12,000 clones, nearly 95% of them detected only once. 20% of the sample rests with the top ten. The source material was PBMCs, sampled roughly 110 days after intestinal transplant. The origin of the receptors is a human patient who received an intestinal transplant, so some T cells may come from the graft donor.

The chain links TRBV5-1 to TRBJ2-7; no reliable D call. V was cut by 6 bases and J by 4 bases, with 14 bases left in between. CDR1 is SGHRS, CDR2 YFSETQ, per germline. The CDR3 loop spans 13 amino acids. DNA for the CDR3: TGCGCCAGCACAAGGTCGCCCCCATACGAGCAGTACTTC. Residues: CASTRSPPYEQYF. Variable domain in full (rest from reference TRBV5-1 and TRBJ2-7): KAGVTQTPRYLIKTRGQQVTLSCSPISGHRSVSWYQQTPGQGLQFLFEYFSETQRNKGNFPGRFSGRQFSNSRSEMNVSTLELGDSALYLCASTRSPPYEQYFGPGTRLTVT.

The chain combines TRBV5-1 with TRBJ1-1; D possibly corresponds to TRBD1 (6 bases). Germline V gene sequence: CDR1 SGHRS, CDR2 YFSETQ. This CDR3 region has 14 residues. The V end was cut by 3 bases, the J end by 4 bases, with 13 bases between. CDR3 sequence reads: CASSSTQGSTEAFF. For the CDR3, the DNA is TGCGCCAGCAGCTCAACGCAGGGGAGCACTGAAGCTTTCTTT.

This rearrangement joins TRBV7-8 to TRBJ1-6; TRBD1 is a possible D gene (6 bases). Per the germline V gene, CDR1 is SGHVS and CDR2 is FQNEAQ. V was pared by 1 base and J by 7 bases, with 8 bases between. The CDR3 runs 14 residues. The CDR3 bases are TGTGCCAGCAGCTTAGTTGGGGGCAATTCACCCCTCCACTTT. Its translation is CASSLVGGNSPLHF.

The chain couples TRBV4-2 to TRBJ2-3; 7 nucleotides line up with TRBD2. V was clipped by 5 bases and J by 1 base; unmatched bases: 15. The CDR3 totals 18 residues. The germline V gene has CDR1 LGHNA and CDR2 YNFKEQ. The CDR3 loop is CASSLGSLWLAGTDTQYF. The CDR3 DNA is TGTGCCAGCAGCTTGGGCTCGTTGTGGCTAGCGGGCACAGATACGCAGTATTTT.

The CDR3 DNA sequence: TGTGCCAGCAGTTCCGGGGGACAGGGCTACGAGCAGTACTTC. This translates into CASSSGGQGYEQYF. This chain uses TRBV27 with TRBJ2-7; 9 nucleotides align to TRBD1. Germline trimming cut 4 bases from V and 3 bases from J; bases unmatched to any gene: 4. This CDR3 spans 14 amino acids. CDR1 is MNHEY and CDR2 is SMNVEV in the germline V gene (reference sequence).

CDR3 sequence reads: CASRPPAVSRRSRLGPTDTQYF. Here the CDR3 DNA reads TGTGCCAGCAGGCCGCCAGCAGTTTCCAGGCGGAGCCGGTTAGGCCCCACAGATACGCAGTATTTT. The gene calls are TRBV27 and TRBJ2-3, with D unclear. The germline V and J ends were trimmed by 6 bases and 2 bases, with 36 bases remaining between them. CDR1 and CDR2 from the germline V gene are MNHEY and SMNVEV (reference sequence). The CDR3 is made up of 22 amino acids.

This clone was seen once. The genes are TRBV4-2 and TRBJ2-7, with 13 nucleotides matching TRBD2. Germline V gene sequence: CDR1 LGHNA, CDR2 YNFKEQ. The V and J ends lost 4 bases and 3 bases, in that order; junction bases with no gene match: 3. This CDR3 spans 15 amino acids. The CDR3: CASSPGTSGIYEQYF. The CDR3 DNA sequence: TGTGCCAGCAGCCCGGGGACTAGCGGGATCTACGAGCAGTACTTC.

The CDR3 loop reads CASSAAGPSYEQYF. As DNA, the CDR3 is TGTGCCAGCAGTGCGGCAGGCCCATCCTACGAGCAGTACTTC. The genes are TRBV2 and TRBJ2-7; unclear D gene. Deletions cut 4 bases from V and 1 base from J, with 11 bases between. The CDR3 extends over 14 amino acids. Germline-derived CDR1 and CDR2 are SNHLY and FYNNEI. The variable domain in full, with the rest retrieved from reference TRBV2 and TRBJ2-7, is EPEVTQTPSHQVTQMGQEVILRCVPISNHLYFYWYRQILGQKVEFLVSFYNNEISEKSEIFDDQFSVERPDGSNFTLKIRSTKLEDSAMYFCASSAAGPSYEQYFGPGTRLTVT.

The genes are TRBV6-8 and TRBJ2-7, with unresolved D. The germline gives CDR1 MNHGY, CDR2 SAAAGT. V was cut by 2 bases and J by 5 bases, with 10 bases left in between. The CDR3 runs 13 residues. The CDR3 region is CASSYQDRDEQYF. The CDR3 DNA is TGTGCCAGCAGTTACCAGGACCGGGACGAGCAGTACTTC.